Sequencing of this T cell receptor (beta chain) was carried out in a study of T cell responses to AZD1222 COVID-19 vaccine. Study-wide findings and caveats: A rise in Spike-specific TCR breadth and depth followed two AZD1222 doses. Unmutated variant regions reportedly attract nearly half of all spike-specific TCRs.

With regard to this clone: Its antigen is still unknown.

Germline values: CDR1 KGHSH, CDR2 LQKENI. With 3 bases clipped from V and 9 bases from J, the junction kept 9 bases outside the gene matches. The CDR3 length is 16 residues. Data came from immunoSEQ multiplex PCR; TCRdb stores just in-frame clones and leaves some out. The sample has fewer than 110,000 clones, roughly 90% seen once. This TCR was sampled from an adult in good health. Specimen: peripheral blood, collected on day 0 of AZD1222 vaccination. This chain uses TRBV18 with TRBJ1-6; TRBD1 agrees at 9 bases. The CDR3 protein is CASSPRDREITSPLHF. Written as DNA, the CDR3 is TGTGCCAGCTCACCTCGGGACAGGGAAATAACTTCACCCCTCCACTTT.